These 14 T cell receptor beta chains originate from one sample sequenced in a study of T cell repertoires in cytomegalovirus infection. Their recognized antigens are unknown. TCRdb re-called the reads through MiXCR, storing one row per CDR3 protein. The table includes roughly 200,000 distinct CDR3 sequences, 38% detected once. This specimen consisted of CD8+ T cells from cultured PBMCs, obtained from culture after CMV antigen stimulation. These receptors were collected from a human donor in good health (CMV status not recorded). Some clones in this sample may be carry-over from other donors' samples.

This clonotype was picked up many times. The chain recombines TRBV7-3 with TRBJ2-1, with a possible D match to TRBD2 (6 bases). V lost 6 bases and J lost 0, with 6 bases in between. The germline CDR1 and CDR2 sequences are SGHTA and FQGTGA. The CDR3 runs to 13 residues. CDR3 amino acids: CASSSGSYNEQFF. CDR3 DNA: TGTGCCAGCAGTAGCGGCTCCTACAATGAGCAGTTCTTC.

The CDR3 DNA sequence: TGTGCCAGCAGTTTAGATTTTGCGACCTCCTACAATGAGCAGTTCTTC. Its translation is CASSLDFATSYNEQFF. The genes are TRBV28 and TRBJ2-1, with D unclear. Germline V CDR1 and CDR2: MDHEN, SYDVKM. This CDR3 has 16 residues. With 2 bases removed from V and 0 bases from J, the gap between germline ends came to 11 bases.

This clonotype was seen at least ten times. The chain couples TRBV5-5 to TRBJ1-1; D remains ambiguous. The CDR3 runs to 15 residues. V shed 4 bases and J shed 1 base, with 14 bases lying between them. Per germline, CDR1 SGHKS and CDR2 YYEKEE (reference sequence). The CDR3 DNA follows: TGTGCCAGCAGCCCGACGGGAACACAGAACACTGAAGCTTTCTTT. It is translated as CASSPTGTQNTEAFF.

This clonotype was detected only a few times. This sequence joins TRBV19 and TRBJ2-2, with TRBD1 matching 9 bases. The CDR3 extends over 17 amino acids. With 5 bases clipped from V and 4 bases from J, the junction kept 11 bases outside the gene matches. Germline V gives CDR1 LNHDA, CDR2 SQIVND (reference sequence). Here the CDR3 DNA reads TGTGCCAGTAGTCATGCGCTCCGGGACAGGGTCACCGGGGAGCTGTTTTTT. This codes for CASSHALRDRVTGELFF.

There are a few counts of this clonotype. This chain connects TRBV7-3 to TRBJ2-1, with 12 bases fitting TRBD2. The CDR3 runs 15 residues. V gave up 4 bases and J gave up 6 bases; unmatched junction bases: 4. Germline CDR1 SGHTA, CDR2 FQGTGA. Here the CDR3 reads CASSSSGGAPNEQFF. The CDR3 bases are TGTGCCAGCAGCTCTAGCGGGGGGGCGCCCAATGAGCAGTTCTTC.

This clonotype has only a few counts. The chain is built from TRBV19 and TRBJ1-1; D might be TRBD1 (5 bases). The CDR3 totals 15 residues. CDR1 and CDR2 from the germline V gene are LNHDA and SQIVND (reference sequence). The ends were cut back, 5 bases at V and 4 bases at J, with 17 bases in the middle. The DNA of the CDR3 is TGTGCCAGTAGTGTTCGAGTCCCGGGGGGCACTGAAGCTTTCTTT. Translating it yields CASSVRVPGGTEAFF.

In DNA form, the CDR3 reads TGTGCCAGCAGCCACGACAGGGAAGGCGATGAAAAACTGTTTTTT. Protein sequence: CASSHDREGDEKLFF. This chain joins TRBV3-1 and TRBJ1-4, with 7 bases fitting TRBD1. The CDR3 sequence is 15 residues long. J lost 6 bases, V lost 3 bases, and 7 bases had no gene match. CDR1 is LGHDT and CDR2 is YNNKEL in the germline V gene (reference sequence).

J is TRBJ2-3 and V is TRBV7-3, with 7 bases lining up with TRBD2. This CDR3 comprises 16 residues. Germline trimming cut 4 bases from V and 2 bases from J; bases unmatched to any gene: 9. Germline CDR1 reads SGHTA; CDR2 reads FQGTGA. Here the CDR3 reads CASSSPEGLNTDTQYF. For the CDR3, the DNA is TGTGCCAGCAGCTCCCCCGAGGGACTAAACACAGATACGCAGTATTTT.

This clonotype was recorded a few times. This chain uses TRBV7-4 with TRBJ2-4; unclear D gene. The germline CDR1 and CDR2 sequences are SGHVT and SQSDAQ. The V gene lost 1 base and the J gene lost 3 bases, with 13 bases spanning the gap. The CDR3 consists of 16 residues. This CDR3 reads CASSLGKADIKNIQYF. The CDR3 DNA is TGTGCCAGCAGCTTAGGGAAAGCTGACATCAAAAACATTCAGTACTTC.

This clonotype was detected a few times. The CDR3 protein is CASSPRRTYEQYF. The CDR3 DNA sequence: TGTGCCAGCAGTCCCCGGCGTACCTACGAGCAGTACTTC. The gene calls are TRBV12-3 or TRBV12-4 and TRBJ2-7; D not certain. The CDR3 has 13 residues. V lost 5 bases to trimming and J lost 2 bases, with 10 bases between them.

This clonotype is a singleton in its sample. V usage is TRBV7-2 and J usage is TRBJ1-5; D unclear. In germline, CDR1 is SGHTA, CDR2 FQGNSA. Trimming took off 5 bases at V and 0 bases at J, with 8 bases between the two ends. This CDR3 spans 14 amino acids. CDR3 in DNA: TGTGCCAGCAGCCCGGTGTGTAGCAATCAGCCCCAGCATTTT. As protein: CASSPVCSNQPQHF. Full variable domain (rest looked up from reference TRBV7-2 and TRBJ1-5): GAGVSQSPSNKVTEKGKDVELRCDPISGHTALYWYRQSLGQGLEFLIYFQGNSAPDKSGLPSDRFSAERTGGSVSTLTIQRTQQEDSAVYLCASSPVCSNQPQHFGDGTRLSIL.

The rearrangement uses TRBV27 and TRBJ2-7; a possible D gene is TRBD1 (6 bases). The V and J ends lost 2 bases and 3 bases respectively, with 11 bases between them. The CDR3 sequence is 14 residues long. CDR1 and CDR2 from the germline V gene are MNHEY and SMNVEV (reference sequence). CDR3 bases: TGTGCCAGCAGTTTAGTTTGGGGGCACTACGAGCAGTACTTC. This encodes CASSLVWGHYEQYF.

CDR3 sequence: CSVERTPSGYTF. DNA for the CDR3: TGCAGCGTTGAAAGGACCCCTTCTGGCTACACCTTC. The chain recombines TRBV29-1 with TRBJ1-2; D unclear. The ends were cut back, 2 bases at V and 7 bases at J, with 11 bases in the middle. Germline CDR1 SQVTM, CDR2 ANQGSEA. The CDR3 length is 12 residues.

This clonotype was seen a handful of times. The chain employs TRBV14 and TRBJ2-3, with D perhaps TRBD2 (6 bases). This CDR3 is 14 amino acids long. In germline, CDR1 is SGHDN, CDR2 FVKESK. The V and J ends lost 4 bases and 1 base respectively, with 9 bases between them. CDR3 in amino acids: CASSPGLRTDTQYF. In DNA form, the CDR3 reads TGTGCCAGCAGCCCGGGACTCCGCACAGATACGCAGTATTTT. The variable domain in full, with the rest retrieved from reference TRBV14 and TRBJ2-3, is EAGVTQFPSHSVIEKGQTVTLRCDPISGHDNLYWYRRVMGKEIKFLLHFVKESKQDESGMPNNRFLAERTGGTYSTLKVQPAELEDSGVYFCASSPGLRTDTQYFGPGTRLTVL.